This TCR beta chain was retrieved from a study of PD-1 blockade in classical Hodgkin lymphoma. Study-wide points: A reduction in baseline TCR diversity was reportedly seen in newly diagnosed patients relative to healthy donors. By C4D1 there was a significant rise in CD4+ TCR diversity but not in CD8+ TCR diversity.

Clones were sequenced by immunoSEQ multiplex PCR, and TCRdb holds only the in-frame ones, with some missing. The data show about 19,000 clones, around 79% seen once. V lost 3 bases and J lost 0, with 9 bases in between. This CDR3 has 13 residues. CDR1 is GTSNPN, CDR2 SVGIG, per germline (reference sequence). As regards this clone: The target antigen is unknown.

With no exception, relapse followed autologous stem cell transplantation in all patients, and brentuximab vedotin exposure varied. J is TRBJ2-7 and V is TRBV30, with D possibly TRBD1 on 5 matching bases. The starting material was peripheral blood mononuclear cells (PBMCs), obtained before the second cycle of nivolumab. The receptor was isolated from a human donor with classical Hodgkin lymphoma. CDR3 in amino acids: CAWSSDTSYEQYF. CDR3 coding DNA: TGTGCCTGGAGCTCGGACACCTCCTACGAGCAGTACTTC.